This TCR beta chain emerged from a study of T cells in localized non-small cell lung cancer (TCRdb year 2020). The study in broad terms: The study examined T cell repertoires in approximately 240 patients with early-stage NSCLC and compared tumors with uninvolved tumor-adjacent lungs. The cohort was made up of a few hundred treatment-naive NSCLC patients whose localized lung tumors had been resected. NSCLC patients had a mean age of around 70 years, and 129 were male and about 98 female. Broad study findings and their caveats: Multi-region tumor sequencing was not performed, so intratumor heterogeneity could not be excluded. A median of 57 of the top 100 tumor clones turned up in the paired uninvolved adjacent lung, and fewer than 35 of those clones also ranked among the top 100 of that same adjacent lung. Higher T cell density in blood was associated with longer overall survival, whereas higher clonality in adjacent lung was associated with shorter survival. Since the design was exploratory, TCR variables were selected using unadjusted p-values with no false-discovery rate correction. The highest T cell clonality was observed in uninvolved tumor-adjacent lung, where clonality exceeded that of tumor, suggesting that antigenic responses were more focused in uninvolved tumor-adjacent lung.

At diagnosis, peripheral blood, uninvolved tumor-adjacent lung and tumor were collected and were preserved as a mix of fresh-frozen and FFPE material. Blood samples were analyzed as peripheral blood mononuclear cells for TCR repertoire profiling. Spanning cysteine to phenylalanine, the CDR3 consists of 11 amino acids. Left in the record is the CDR3 DNA by itself, 33 bases read in frame from the first base. V gives up 6 bases and J gives up 9 bases, and the segment between their germline ends measures 9 bases. The germline V gene sets CDR1 to MNHEY and CDR2 to SVGAGI. Concerning this clone: There is no known antigen for this receptor. Nothing much larger sits one base from this clone, and base qualities are not available.

The immunoSEQ Assay was used to sequence TCR beta CDR3 regions from DNA. The original pipeline was this. T cell density was computed as TCR beta template counts normalized to usable DNA estimated by amplifying housekeeping genes. Using the preseqR package, richness was estimated by extrapolating to 120,000 templates for tissue samples and 400,000 templates for PBMC samples. Clonality was defined as one minus Pielou's evenness. To identify tissue-enriched TCRs, differential abundance testing was run on productive amino-acid clonotypes with a minimum total count of 5 and an alpha of 0.1. The Jaccard Index and the Morisita Overlap Index were used to measure repertoire overlap between compartments. GLIPH grouped TCR beta CDR3s together with public tetramer-defined viral CDR3s, and a viral motif had to include at least three viral sequences and also show V-gene enrichment. TCRdb holds this immuneACCESS table with in-frame rearrangements only. Some clones are missing; in checked studies, unresolved V genes explain under half, and the rest has no known cause. For V, J and clone size, that table is used; D and trimming come from the DNA. The sample profile shows about 25,000 clones; around 88% of them were found once. The ten biggest clones cover 5.8% of the sample.

The TCR was taken from a male donor older than 55 with stage II squamous cell lung carcinoma. Sequencing was performed on peripheral blood, taken before any cancer treatment. In this chain, TRBV6-5 is recombined with TRBJ2-1; tentative D gene TRBD1, with 6 bases matching. DNA sequence: TGTGCCAGCAGAGAGGGGGTTGAGCAGTTCTTC. This gives the protein CASREGVEQFF.